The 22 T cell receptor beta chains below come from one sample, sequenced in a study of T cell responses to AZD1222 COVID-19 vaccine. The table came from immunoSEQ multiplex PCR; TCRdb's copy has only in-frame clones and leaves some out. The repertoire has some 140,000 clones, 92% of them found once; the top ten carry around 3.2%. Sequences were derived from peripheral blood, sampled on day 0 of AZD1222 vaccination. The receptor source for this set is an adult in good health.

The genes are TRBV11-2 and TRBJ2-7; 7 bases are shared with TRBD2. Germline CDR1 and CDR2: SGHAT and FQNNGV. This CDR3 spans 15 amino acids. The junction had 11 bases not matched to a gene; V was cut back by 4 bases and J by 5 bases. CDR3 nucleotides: TGTGCCAGCAGCTCCGTCCGGGCGGGAGCCCACGAGCAGTACTTC. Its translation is CASSSVRAGAHEQYF.

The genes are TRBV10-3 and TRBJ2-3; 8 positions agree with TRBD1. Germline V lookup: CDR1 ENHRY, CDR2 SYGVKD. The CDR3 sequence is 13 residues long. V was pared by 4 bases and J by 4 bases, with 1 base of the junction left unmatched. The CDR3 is CAISGRGPDTQYF. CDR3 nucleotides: TGTGCCATCAGTGGCAGGGGGCCAGATACGCAGTATTTT.

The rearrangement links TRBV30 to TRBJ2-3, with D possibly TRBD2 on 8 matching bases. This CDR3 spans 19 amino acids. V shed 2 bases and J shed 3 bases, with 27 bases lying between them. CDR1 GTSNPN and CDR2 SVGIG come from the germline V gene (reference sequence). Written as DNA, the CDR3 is TGTGCCTGGAGTAACCCCAGGGAGGGGGCGGGGGGCGAAACAGATACGCAGTATTTT. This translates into CAWSNPREGAGGETDTQYF.

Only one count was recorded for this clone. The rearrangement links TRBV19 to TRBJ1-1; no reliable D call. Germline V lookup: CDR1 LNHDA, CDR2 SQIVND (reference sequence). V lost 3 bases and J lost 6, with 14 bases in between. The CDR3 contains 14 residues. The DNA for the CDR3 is TGTGCCAGTAGTATTTTGGGTGTGGAATCTGAAGCTTTCTTT. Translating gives CASSILGVESEAFF.

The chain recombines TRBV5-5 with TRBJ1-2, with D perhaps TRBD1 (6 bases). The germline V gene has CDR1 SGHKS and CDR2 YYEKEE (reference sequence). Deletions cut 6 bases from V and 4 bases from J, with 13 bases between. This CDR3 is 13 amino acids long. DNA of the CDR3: TGTGCCAGCACCCTGGGAGGGGGCTATGGCTACACCTTC. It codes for CASTLGGGYGYTF. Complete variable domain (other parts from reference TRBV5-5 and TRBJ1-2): DAGVTQSPTHLIKTRGQQVTLRCSPISGHKSVSWYQQVLGQGPQFIFQYYEKEERGRGNFPDRFSARQFPNYSSELNVNALLLGDSALYLCASTLGGGYGYTFGSGTRLTVV.

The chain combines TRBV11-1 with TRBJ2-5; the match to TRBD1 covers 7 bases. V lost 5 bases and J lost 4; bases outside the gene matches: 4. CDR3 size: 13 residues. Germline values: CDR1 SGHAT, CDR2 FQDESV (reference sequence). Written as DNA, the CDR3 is TGTGCCAGCAGCCCCGGACAGGTAGAGACCCAGTACTTC. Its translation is CASSPGQVETQYF.

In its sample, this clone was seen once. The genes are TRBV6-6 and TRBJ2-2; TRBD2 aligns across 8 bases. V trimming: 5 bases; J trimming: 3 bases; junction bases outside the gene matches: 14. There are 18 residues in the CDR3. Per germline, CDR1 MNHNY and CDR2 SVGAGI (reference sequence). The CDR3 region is CASSPQVRSGSYTGELFF. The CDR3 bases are TGTGCCAGCAGTCCCCAGGTTAGAAGCGGGAGTTACACCGGGGAGCTGTTTTTT.

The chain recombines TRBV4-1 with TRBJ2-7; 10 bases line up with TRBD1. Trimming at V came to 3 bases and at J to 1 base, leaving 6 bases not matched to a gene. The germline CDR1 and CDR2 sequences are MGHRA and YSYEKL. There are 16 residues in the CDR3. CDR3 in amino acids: CASSHSRDRGSYEQYF. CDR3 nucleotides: TGCGCCAGCAGCCATTCCCGGGACAGGGGATCCTACGAGCAGTACTTC.

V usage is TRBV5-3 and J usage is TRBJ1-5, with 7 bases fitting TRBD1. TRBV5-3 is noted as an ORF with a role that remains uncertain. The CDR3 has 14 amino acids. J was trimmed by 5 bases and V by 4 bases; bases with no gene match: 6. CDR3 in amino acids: CARSDDGQDQPQHF. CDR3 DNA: TGTGCCAGAAGCGACGACGGACAGGATCAGCCCCAGCATTTT.

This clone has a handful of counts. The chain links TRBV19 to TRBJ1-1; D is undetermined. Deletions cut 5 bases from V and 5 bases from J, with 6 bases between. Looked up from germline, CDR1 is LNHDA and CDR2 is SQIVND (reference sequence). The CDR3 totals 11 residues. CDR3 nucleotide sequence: TGTGCCAGTAGTCAGCAGACTGAAGCTTTCTTT. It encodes CASSQQTEAFF.

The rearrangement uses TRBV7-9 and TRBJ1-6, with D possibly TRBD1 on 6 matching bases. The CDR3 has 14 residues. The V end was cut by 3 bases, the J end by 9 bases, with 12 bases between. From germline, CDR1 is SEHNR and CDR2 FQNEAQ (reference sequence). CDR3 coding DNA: TGTGCCAGCAGCTTGGGGGGGCTTTCTTCACCCCTCCACTTT. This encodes CASSLGGLSSPLHF.

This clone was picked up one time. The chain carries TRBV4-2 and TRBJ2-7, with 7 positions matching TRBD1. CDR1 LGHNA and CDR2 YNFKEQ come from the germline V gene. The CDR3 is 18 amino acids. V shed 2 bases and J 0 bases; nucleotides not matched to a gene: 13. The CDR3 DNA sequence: TGTGCCAGCAGCCAAAGGCTTCCTATCCGGGACAGCTCCTACGAGCAGTACTTC. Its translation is CASSQRLPIRDSSYEQYF.

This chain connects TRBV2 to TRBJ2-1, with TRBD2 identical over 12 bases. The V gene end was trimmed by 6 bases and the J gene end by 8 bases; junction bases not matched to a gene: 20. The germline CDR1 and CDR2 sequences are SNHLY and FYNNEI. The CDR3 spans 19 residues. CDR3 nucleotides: TGTGCCAGCAGGGGACCCCTAGCGGGGGGGGTAGTCGGAAGCGATGAGCAGTTCTTC. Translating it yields CASRGPLAGGVVGSDEQFF. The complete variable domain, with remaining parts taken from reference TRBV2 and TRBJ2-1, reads EPEVTQTPSHQVTQMGQEVILRCVPISNHLYFYWYRQILGQKVEFLVSFYNNEISEKSEIFDDQFSVERPDGSNFTLKIRSTKLEDSAMYFCASRGPLAGGVVGSDEQFFGPGTRLTVL.

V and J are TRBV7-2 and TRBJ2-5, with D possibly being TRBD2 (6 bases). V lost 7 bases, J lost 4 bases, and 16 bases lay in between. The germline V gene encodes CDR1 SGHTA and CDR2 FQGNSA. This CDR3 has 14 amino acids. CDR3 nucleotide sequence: TGTGCCAGCACCTACCAGGGAGGACGAGAGACCCAGTACTTC. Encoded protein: CASTYQGGRETQYF.

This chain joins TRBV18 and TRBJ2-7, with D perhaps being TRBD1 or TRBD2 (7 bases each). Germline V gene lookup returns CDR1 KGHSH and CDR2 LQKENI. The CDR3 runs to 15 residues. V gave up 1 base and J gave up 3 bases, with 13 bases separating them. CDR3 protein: CASSPLTGEGYEQYF. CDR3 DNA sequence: TGTGCCAGCTCACCACTAACAGGGGAGGGCTACGAGCAGTACTTC.

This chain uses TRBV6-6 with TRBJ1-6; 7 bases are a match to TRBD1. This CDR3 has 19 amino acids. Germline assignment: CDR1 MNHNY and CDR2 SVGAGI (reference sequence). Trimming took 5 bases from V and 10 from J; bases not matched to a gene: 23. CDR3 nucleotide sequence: TGTGCCAGCAGTCCCCATCCCCACCGGGACAGAATATTGTACTCACCCCTCCACTTT. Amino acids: CASSPHPHRDRILYSPLHF.

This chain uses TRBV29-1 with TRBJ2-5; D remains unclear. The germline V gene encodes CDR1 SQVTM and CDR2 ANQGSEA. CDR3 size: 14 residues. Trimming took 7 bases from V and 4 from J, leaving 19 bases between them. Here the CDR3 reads CSAQPRLETETQYF. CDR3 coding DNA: TGCAGCGCCCAGCCACGACTTGAGACAGAGACCCAGTACTTC.

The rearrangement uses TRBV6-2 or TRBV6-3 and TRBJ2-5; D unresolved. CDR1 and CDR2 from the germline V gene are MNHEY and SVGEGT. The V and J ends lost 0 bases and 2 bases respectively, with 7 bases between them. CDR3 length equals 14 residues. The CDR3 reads CASSYSAAQETQYF. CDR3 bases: TGTGCCAGCAGTTACTCGGCAGCGCAAGAGACCCAGTACTTC.

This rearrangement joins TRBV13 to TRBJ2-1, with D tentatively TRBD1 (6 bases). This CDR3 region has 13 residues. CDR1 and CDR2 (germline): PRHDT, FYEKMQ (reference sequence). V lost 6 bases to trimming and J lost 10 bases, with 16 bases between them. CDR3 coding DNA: TGTGCCAGCAGGATACAGGGAAACTTAGAGCAGTTCTTC. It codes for CASRIQGNLEQFF.

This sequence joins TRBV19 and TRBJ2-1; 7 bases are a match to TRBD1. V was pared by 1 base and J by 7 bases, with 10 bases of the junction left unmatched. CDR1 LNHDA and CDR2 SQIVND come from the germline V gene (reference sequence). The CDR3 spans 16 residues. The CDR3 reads CASSIGTGTATNEQFF. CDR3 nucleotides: TGTGCCAGTAGTATAGGTACCGGGACAGCGACGAATGAGCAGTTCTTC.

In DNA, the CDR3 is TGTGCCAGCAGCCCTGGGACCAGTTACGAGCAGTACTTC. This codes for CASSPGTSYEQYF. The V and J genes are TRBV3-1 (or the pseudogene TRBV3-2) and TRBJ2-7; D is perhaps TRBD1 or TRBD2 (5 bases each). V was pared by 4 bases and J by 4 bases, with 11 bases between. The germline V gene has CDR1 LGHDT and CDR2 YNNKEL (reference sequence). This CDR3 contains 13 residues.

The CDR3 sequence is CAWSRTGGWTEAFF. The CDR3 DNA follows: TGTGCCTGGAGTAGGACAGGGGGCTGGACTGAAGCTTTCTTT. J is TRBJ1-1 and V is TRBV30; TRBD1 aligns across 11 bases. The CDR3 consists of 14 residues. V gave up 2 bases and J gave up 5 bases; unmatched junction bases: 4. Per germline, CDR1 GTSNPN and CDR2 SVGIG (reference sequence).